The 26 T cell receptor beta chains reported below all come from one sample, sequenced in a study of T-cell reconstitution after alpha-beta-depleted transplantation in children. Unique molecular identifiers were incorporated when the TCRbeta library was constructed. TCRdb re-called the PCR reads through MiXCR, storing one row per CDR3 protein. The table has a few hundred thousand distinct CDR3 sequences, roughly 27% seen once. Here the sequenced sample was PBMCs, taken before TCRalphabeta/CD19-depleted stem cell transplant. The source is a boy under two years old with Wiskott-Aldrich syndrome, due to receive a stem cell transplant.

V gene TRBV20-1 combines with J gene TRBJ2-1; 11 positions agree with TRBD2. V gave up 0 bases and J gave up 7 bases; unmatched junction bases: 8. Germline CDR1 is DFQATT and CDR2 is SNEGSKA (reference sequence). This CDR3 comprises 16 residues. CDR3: CSARDRLAGWGNEQFF. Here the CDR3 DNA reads TGCAGTGCTAGAGATAGACTAGCGGGATGGGGGAATGAGCAGTTCTTC.

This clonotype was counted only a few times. CDR3 bases: TGCGCCAGCAGCTCTACCGGACTAGCGGCAGATACGCAGTATTTT. Translation gives CASSSTGLAADTQYF. The J gene is TRBJ2-3, the V gene TRBV5-1; 10 nucleotides line up with TRBD2. V was pared by 3 bases and J by 4 bases, with 5 bases of the junction left unmatched. This CDR3 comprises 15 residues. Germline V gene data show CDR1 as SGHRS and CDR2 as YFSETQ. Filled out from reference TRBV5-1 and TRBJ2-3, the complete variable domain reads KAGVTQTPRYLIKTRGQQVTLSCSPISGHRSVSWYQQTPGQGLQFLFEYFSETQRNKGNFPGRFSGRQFSNSRSEMNVSTLELGDSALYLCASSSTGLAADTQYFGPGTRLTVL.

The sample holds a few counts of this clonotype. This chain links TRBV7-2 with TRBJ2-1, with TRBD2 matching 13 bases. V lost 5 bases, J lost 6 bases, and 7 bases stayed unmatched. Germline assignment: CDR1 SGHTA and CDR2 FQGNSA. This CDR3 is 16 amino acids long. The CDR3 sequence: CASSRGGTSGTNEQFF. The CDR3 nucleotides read TGTGCCAGCAGCCGCGGGGGGACTAGCGGGACCAATGAGCAGTTCTTC.

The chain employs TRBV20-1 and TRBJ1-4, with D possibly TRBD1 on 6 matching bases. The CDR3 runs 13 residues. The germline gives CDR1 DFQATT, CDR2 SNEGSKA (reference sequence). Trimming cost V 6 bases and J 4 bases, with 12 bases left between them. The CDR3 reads CSAINRVNEKLFF. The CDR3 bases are TGCAGTGCAATAAACAGGGTTAATGAAAAACTGTTTTTT.

DNA of the CDR3: TGTGCCAGCAGTGTGGAAGGGAATGAGCAGTTCTTC. Translation gives CASSVEGNEQFF. The rearrangement joins TRBV2 to TRBJ2-1, with D uncertain. This CDR3 is 12 amino acids long. Germline values: CDR1 SNHLY, CDR2 FYNNEI. Trimming removed 4 bases at V and 7 bases at J, with 8 bases between.

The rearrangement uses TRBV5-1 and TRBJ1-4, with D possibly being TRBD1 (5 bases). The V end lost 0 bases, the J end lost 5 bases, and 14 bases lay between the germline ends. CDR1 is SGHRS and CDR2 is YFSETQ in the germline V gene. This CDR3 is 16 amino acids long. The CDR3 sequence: CASSLGASAGNEKLFF. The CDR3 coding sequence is TGCGCCAGCAGCTTGGGGGCATCGGCAGGGAATGAAAAACTGTTTTTT.

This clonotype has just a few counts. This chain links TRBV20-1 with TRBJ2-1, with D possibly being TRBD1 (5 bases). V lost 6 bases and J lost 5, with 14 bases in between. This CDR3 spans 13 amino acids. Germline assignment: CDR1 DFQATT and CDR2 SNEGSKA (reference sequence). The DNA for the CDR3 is TGCAGTGCCCAGGGTCAGCTAAACAATGAGCAGTTCTTC. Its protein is CSAQGQLNNEQFF.

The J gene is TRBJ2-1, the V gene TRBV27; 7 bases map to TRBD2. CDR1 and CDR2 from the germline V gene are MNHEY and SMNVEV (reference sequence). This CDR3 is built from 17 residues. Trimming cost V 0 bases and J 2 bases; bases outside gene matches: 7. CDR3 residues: CASSLSGGRVTYNEQFF. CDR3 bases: TGTGCCAGCAGTTTATCTGGAGGGAGGGTAACCTACAATGAGCAGTTCTTC.

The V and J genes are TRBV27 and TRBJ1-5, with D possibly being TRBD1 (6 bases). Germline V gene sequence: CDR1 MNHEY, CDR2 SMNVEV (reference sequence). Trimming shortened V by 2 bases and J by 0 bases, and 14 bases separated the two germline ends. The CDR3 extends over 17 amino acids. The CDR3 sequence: CASSLRAQGLSNQPQHF. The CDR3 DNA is TGTGCCAGCAGTTTAAGGGCACAGGGACTTAGCAATCAGCCCCAGCATTTT.

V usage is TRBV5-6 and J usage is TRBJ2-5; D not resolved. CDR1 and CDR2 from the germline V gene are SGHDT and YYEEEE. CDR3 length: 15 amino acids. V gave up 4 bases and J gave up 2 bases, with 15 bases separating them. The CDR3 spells CASSPLGKTQETQYF. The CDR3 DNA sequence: TGTGCCAGCAGCCCCCTCGGAAAGACACAAGAGACCCAGTACTTC. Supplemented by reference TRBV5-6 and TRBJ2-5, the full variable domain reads DAGVTQSPTHLIKTRGQQVTLRCSPKSGHDTVSWYQQALGQGPQFIFQYYEEEERQRGNFPDRFSGHQFPNYSSELNVNALLLGDSALYLCASSPLGKTQETQYFGPGTRLLVL.

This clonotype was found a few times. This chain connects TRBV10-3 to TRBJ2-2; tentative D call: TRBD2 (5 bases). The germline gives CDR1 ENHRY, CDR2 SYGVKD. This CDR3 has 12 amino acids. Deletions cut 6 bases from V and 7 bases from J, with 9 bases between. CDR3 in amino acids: CAIRDGVGELFF. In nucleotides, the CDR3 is TGTGCCATCAGGGACGGGGTCGGGGAGCTGTTTTTT.

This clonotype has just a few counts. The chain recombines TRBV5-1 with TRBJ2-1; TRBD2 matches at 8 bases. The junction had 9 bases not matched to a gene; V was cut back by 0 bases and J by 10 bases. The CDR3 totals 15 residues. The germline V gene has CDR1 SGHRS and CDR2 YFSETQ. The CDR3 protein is CASSLDGTSLREQFF. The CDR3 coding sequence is TGCGCCAGCAGCTTGGATGGGACTAGTTTACGGGAGCAGTTCTTC.

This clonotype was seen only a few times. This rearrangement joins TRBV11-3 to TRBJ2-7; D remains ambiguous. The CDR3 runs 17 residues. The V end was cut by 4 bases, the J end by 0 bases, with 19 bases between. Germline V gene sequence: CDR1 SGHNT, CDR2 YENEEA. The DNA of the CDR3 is TGTGCCAGCAGCTCGAACTACCCAAAGAGCTCCTCCTACGAGCAGTACTTC. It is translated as CASSSNYPKSSSYEQYF.

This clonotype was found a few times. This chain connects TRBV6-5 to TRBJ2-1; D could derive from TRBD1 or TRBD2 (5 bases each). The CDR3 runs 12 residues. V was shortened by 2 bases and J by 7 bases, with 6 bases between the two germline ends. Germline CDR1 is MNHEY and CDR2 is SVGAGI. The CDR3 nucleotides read TGTGCCAGCAGTTACGAGGGGAATGAGCAGTTCTTC. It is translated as CASSYEGNEQFF.

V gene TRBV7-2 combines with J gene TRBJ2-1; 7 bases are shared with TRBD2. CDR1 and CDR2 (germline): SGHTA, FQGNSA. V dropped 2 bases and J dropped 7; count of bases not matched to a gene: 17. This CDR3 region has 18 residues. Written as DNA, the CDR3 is TGTGCCAGCAGCTTAAGCGCCAGCGGGATAACCTCGGGGAATGAGCAGTTCTTC. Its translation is CASSLSASGITSGNEQFF.

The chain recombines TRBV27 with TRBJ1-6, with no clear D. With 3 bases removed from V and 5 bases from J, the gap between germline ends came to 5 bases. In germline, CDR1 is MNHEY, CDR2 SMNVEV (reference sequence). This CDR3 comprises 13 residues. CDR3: CASSLMNNSPLHF. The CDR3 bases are TGTGCCAGCAGTTTGATGAATAATTCACCCCTCCACTTT.

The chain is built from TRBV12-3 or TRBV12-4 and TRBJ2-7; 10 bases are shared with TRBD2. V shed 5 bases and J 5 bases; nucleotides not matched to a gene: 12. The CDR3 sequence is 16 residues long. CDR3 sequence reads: CASSPSGSGRINEQYF. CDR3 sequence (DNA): TGTGCCAGCAGTCCCTCGGGTAGCGGGAGGATAAACGAGCAGTACTTC.

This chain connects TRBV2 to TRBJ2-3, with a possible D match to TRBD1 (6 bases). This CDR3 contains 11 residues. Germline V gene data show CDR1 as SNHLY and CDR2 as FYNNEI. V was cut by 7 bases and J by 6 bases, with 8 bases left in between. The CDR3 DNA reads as TGTGCCAGCAATAGGGGGGATACGCAGTATTTT. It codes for CASNRGDTQYF.

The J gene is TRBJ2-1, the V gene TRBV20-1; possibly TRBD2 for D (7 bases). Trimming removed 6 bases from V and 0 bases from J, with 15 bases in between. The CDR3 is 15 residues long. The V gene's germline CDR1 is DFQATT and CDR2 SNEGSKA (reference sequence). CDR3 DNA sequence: TGCAGTGCAAACAAAGGGGGGGACTCCTACAATGAGCAGTTCTTC. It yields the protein CSANKGGDSYNEQFF.

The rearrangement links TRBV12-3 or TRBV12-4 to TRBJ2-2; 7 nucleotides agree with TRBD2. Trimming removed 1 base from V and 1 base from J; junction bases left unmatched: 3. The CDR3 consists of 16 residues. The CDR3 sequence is CASSLEASGNTGELFF. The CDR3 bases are TGTGCCAGCAGTTTAGAGGCTAGCGGGAACACCGGGGAGCTGTTTTTT.

CDR3 protein: CASSSGQGKMYSHEQYF. The DNA for the CDR3 is TGTGCCAGCAGTTCAGGACAGGGGAAGATGTACAGCCACGAGCAGTACTTC. The chain carries TRBV27 and TRBJ2-7; 9 bases match TRBD1. Losses at the gene ends were 4 bases for V and 5 bases for J; bases not matched to a gene: 15. This CDR3 comprises 17 residues. Germline V lookup: CDR1 MNHEY, CDR2 SMNVEV (reference sequence).

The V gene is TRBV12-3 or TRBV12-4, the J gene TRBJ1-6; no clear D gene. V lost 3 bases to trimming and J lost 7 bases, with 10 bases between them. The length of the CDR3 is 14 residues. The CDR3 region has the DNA TGTGCCAGCAGTTTGTTCGGGGTGAATTCACCCCTCCACTTT. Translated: CASSLFGVNSPLHF.

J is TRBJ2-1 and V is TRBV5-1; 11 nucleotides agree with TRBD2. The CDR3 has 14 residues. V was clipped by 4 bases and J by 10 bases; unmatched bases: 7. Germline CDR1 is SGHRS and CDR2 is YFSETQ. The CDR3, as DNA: TGCGCCAGCAGCCTACTAGCGGGAGCAAGGGAGCAGTTCTTC. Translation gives CASSLLAGAREQFF.

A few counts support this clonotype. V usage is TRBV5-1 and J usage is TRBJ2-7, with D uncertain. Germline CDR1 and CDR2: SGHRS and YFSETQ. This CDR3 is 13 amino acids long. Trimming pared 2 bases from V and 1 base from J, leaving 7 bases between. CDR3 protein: CASSFMGSYEQYF. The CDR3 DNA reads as TGCGCCAGCAGCTTTATGGGATCCTACGAGCAGTACTTC.

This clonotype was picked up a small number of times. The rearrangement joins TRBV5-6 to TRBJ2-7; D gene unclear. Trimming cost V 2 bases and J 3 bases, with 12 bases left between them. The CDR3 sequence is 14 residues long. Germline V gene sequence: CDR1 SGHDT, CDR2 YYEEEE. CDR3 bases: TGTGCCAGCAGCTTAGGTGGCCTAGACTACGAGCAGTACTTC. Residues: CASSLGGLDYEQYF.

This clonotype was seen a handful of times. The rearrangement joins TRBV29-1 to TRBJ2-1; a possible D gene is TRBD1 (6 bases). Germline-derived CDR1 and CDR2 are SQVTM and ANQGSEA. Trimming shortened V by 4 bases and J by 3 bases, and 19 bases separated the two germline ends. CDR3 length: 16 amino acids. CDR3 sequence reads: CSVGHRVRTIYNEQFF. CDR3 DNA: TGCAGCGTTGGCCACAGGGTCCGTACCATCTACAATGAGCAGTTCTTC.